A single sample gave rise to the 23 T cell receptor beta chains below, sequenced in a study of T-cell reconstitution after alpha-beta-depleted transplantation in children (dated by TCRdb to the mid-2010s). This sample's treatment or condition label indicates: allogeneic hematopoietic cell transplantation with graft depleted of TCRalphabeta T cells and CD19 B cells. The library was built by means of PCR. Sequenced on an Illumina HiSeq 2500. TCR libraries were prepared with molecular barcoding, using unique molecular identifiers to normalize TCRbeta repertoire quantification. The public reads were reprocessed in TCRdb via fastp at Q25 and MiXCR, keeping in-frame beta chains. Rows matching on CDR3 protein sequence are summarized as one entry with the most common DNA and genes. The sample table lists hundreds of thousands of distinct CDR3 sequences, 17% of them with a count of one. The top ten clones comprise approximately 40% of the sample.

Sequenced material: PBMCs, mostly from graft donor cells, taken 360 days after TCRalphabeta/CD19-depleted stem cell transplant. These receptors were collected from a male patient under 10 years old who had a stem cell transplant for acute lymphoblastic leukemia, so the T cells may come from the graft donor.

The chain employs TRBV10-1 and TRBJ2-7; either TRBD1 or TRBD2 may fit D (6 bases each). V shed 3 bases and J shed 5 bases, with 20 bases lying between them. Per germline, CDR1 WNHNN and CDR2 SYGVQD (reference sequence). The CDR3 consists of 16 residues. This CDR3 is CASSEAYGGFNDEQYF. DNA of the CDR3: TGCGCCAGCAGTGAAGCCTACGGGGGCTTTAATGACGAGCAGTACTTC.

This clonotype has a handful of counts. The V call is TRBV10-3, the J call TRBJ1-2; TRBD1 is a possible D gene (5 bases). The germline V gene encodes CDR1 ENHRY and CDR2 SYGVKD. The V end was cut by 4 bases, the J end by 0 bases, with 9 bases between. This CDR3 is 14 amino acids long. The CDR3 loop reads CAISGTRANYGYTF. The CDR3 nucleotides read TGTGCCATCAGTGGGACAAGAGCTAACTATGGCTACACCTTC.

This chain joins TRBV5-1 and TRBJ2-4, with TRBD1 matching 10 bases. J was trimmed by 6 bases and V by 3 bases; bases with no gene match: 3. From germline, CDR1 is SGHRS and CDR2 YFSETQ. This CDR3 has 14 amino acids. The CDR3 sequence: CASSWDRGGNIQYF. CDR3 nucleotides: TGCGCCAGCAGCTGGGACAGGGGTGGAAACATTCAGTACTTC.

The rearrangement joins TRBV6-5 to TRBJ1-4; D remains unclear. V gave up 5 bases and J gave up 8 bases, with 9 bases separating them. In germline, CDR1 is MNHEY, CDR2 SVGAGI. This CDR3 contains 12 residues. The chain's CDR3 is CASSRGKEKLFF. The CDR3 DNA sequence: TGTGCCAGCAGTCGCGGAAAAGAAAAACTGTTTTTT.

The V gene is TRBV5-1, the J gene TRBJ1-1; D is unresolved. The CDR3 runs 12 residues. Trimming removed 3 bases from V and 4 bases from J, with 7 bases in between. Germline values: CDR1 SGHRS, CDR2 YFSETQ. CDR3 region: CASSSKGTEAFF. The DNA of the CDR3 is TGCGCCAGCAGCTCCAAGGGCACTGAAGCTTTCTTT.

This clonotype occurred a few times. This rearrangement joins TRBV6-2 or TRBV6-3 to TRBJ2-1; D may be TRBD1 (5 bases). V shed 0 bases and J shed 0 bases, with 9 bases lying between them. CDR1 and CDR2 from the germline V gene are MNHEY and SVGEGT. The CDR3 runs 16 residues. The CDR3, as DNA: TGTGCCAGCAGTTACTCGCAGGGTAACTCCTACAATGAGCAGTTCTTC. As protein: CASSYSQGNSYNEQFF.

This clonotype appeared once. This chain uses TRBV2 with TRBJ2-7; no clear D. The CDR3 loop spans 12 amino acids. The V gene's germline CDR1 is SNHLY and CDR2 FYNNEI. Trimming took 5 bases from V and 2 from J, leaving 7 bases between them. The CDR3 protein is CASSRRTYEQYF. CDR3 sequence (DNA): TGTGCCAGCAGTCGACGGACCTACGAGCAGTACTTC.

The chain joins TRBV29-1 to TRBJ2-7; a possible D gene is TRBD2 (7 bases). The CDR3 has 14 residues. Germline loops: CDR1 SQVTM, CDR2 ANQGSEA. Trimming shortened V by 4 bases and J by 0 bases, and 13 bases separated the two germline ends. CDR3 residues: CSVVEGGISYEQYF. For the CDR3, the DNA is TGCAGCGTTGTGGAGGGGGGGATCTCCTACGAGCAGTACTTC.

This clonotype turned up a few times. The chain joins TRBV20-1 to TRBJ2-5; D gene unclear. Germline CDR1 DFQATT, CDR2 SNEGSKA (reference sequence). The ends were cut back, 0 bases at V and 3 bases at J, with 11 bases in the middle. The CDR3 extends over 14 amino acids. This CDR3 is CSARDEGLKETQYF. The CDR3, as DNA: TGCAGTGCTAGAGATGAAGGGCTAAAAGAGACCCAGTACTTC.

The chain uses TRBV6-5 and TRBJ2-6; D is perhaps TRBD1 (6 bases). V was shortened by 5 bases and J by 4 bases, with 12 bases between the two germline ends. The CDR3 loop spans 15 amino acids. Looked up from germline, CDR1 is MNHEY and CDR2 is SVGAGI. CDR3 region: CASSLQGSGANVLTF. Written as DNA, the CDR3 is TGTGCCAGCAGTCTACAGGGTTCCGGGGCCAACGTCCTGACTTTC.

This clonotype came up many times. The genes are TRBV4-3 and TRBJ1-1; D is ambiguous. The CDR3 runs to 15 residues. Germline-derived CDR1 and CDR2 are LGHNA and YSLEER. V lost 2 bases to trimming and J lost 0 bases, with 10 bases between them. The CDR3 sequence is CASSQRVLMNTEAFF. The CDR3 DNA reads TGCGCCAGCAGCCAAAGGGTACTCATGAACACTGAAGCTTTCTTT.

This clonotype was seen only a few times. The rearrangement uses TRBV12-3 or TRBV12-4 and TRBJ2-7; 8 nucleotides align to TRBD1. The CDR3 sequence is 15 residues long. After removal of 7 bases from V and 0 bases from J, the junction contained 8 bases not matched to a gene. For the CDR3, the DNA is TGTGCCAGCAAGGAGGGACAGGACAGCTCCTACGAGCAGTACTTC. Its protein product is CASKEGQDSSYEQYF.

The chain is built from TRBV5-5 and TRBJ2-5; TRBD1 might be the D (5 bases). Germline V gene lookup returns CDR1 SGHKS and CDR2 YYEKEE (reference sequence). The CDR3 has 15 amino acids. V was shortened by 3 bases and J by 1 base, with 13 bases between the two germline ends. The DNA for the CDR3 is TGTGCCAGCAGCTGGCCTCCAGGGTCCCAAGAGACCCAGTACTTC. Protein sequence: CASSWPPGSQETQYF.

The gene calls are TRBV29-1 and TRBJ2-7, with a weak D call TRBD2 (6 bases). The length of the CDR3 is 14 residues. The germline V gene encodes CDR1 SQVTM and CDR2 ANQGSEA. V was cut by 5 bases and J by 6 bases, with 20 bases left in between. The CDR3 DNA sequence: TGCAGCGTTCGGGGGAGGCTAGCTAAGAGCGAGCAGTACTTC. This codes for CSVRGRLAKSEQYF.

The gene calls are TRBV7-8 and TRBJ1-3, with D unclear. The CDR3 contains 16 residues. The ends were cut back, 5 bases at V and 0 bases at J, with 14 bases in the middle. Germline CDR1 and CDR2: SGHVS and FQNEAQ. The CDR3 sequence: CASSPPGSYSGNTIYF. CDR3 nucleotide sequence: TGTGCCAGCAGCCCCCCAGGCAGTTACTCTGGAAACACCATATATTTT.

The chain couples TRBV5-4 to TRBJ2-2; TRBD2 is a possible D gene (5 bases). Germline V CDR1 and CDR2: SGHNT, YYREEE (reference sequence). CDR3 length: 14 amino acids. V was shortened by 3 bases and J by 0 bases, with 6 bases between the two germline ends. The CDR3 DNA reads as TGTGCCAGCAGCTACGGGACGAACACCGGGGAGCTGTTTTTT. Its protein is CASSYGTNTGELFF.

Only a few counts were recorded for this clonotype. The V and J genes are TRBV5-1 and TRBJ2-1; the D call may be TRBD1 or TRBD2 (5 bases each). Trimming shortened V by 4 bases and J by 6 bases, and 14 bases separated the two germline ends. The CDR3 length is 14 residues. Germline V gene sequence: CDR1 SGHRS, CDR2 YFSETQ. CDR3 amino acids: CASSLGPQSNEQFF. In nucleotides, the CDR3 is TGCGCCAGCAGCCTGGGACCCCAAAGCAATGAGCAGTTCTTC.

The chain recombines TRBV29-1 with TRBJ2-5; no firm D call. The V gene lost 7 bases and the J gene lost 3 bases, with 15 bases spanning the gap. The CDR3 spans 13 residues. The germline V gene encodes CDR1 SQVTM and CDR2 ANQGSEA. The CDR3 DNA reads as TGCAGCGCCATACGACCCGGAGAAGAGACCCAGTACTTC. Encoded protein: CSAIRPGEETQYF.

The chain joins TRBV10-3 to TRBJ1-4; 7 bases fit TRBD1. The V and J ends lost 8 bases and 5 bases, in that order; junction bases with no gene match: 5. Germline loops: CDR1 ENHRY, CDR2 SYGVKD. CDR3 length: 13 residues. The chain's CDR3 is CAIRDRENEKLFF. CDR3 DNA: TGTGCCATCCGAGACAGGGAGAATGAAAAACTGTTTTTT.

A few counts support this clonotype. The chain is built from TRBV12-3 or TRBV12-4 and TRBJ2-4, with D perhaps matching TRBD2 (5 bases). V was trimmed by 7 bases and J by 5 bases, leaving 15 bases between them. The CDR3 is 14 residues long. In DNA form, the CDR3 reads TGTGCCAGCACCTCTCGGAGGTTGGAAAACATTCAGTACTTC. Its protein is CASTSRRLENIQYF.

This clonotype was detected only a few times. The chain links TRBV6-1 to TRBJ2-3, with 10 bases lining up with TRBD2. Looked up from germline, CDR1 is MNHNS and CDR2 is SASEGT. The CDR3 loop spans 17 amino acids. J gave up 4 bases and V 5 bases, and 12 bases lay outside the gene matches. The chain's CDR3 is CASSLSFTSGAPDTQYF. The CDR3 DNA reads TGTGCCAGCAGTCTCTCCTTTACTAGCGGGGCCCCAGATACGCAGTATTTT.

This clonotype has a handful of counts. The J gene is TRBJ2-3, the V gene TRBV6-2 or TRBV6-3; D uncertain. With 2 bases removed from V and 4 bases from J, the gap between germline ends came to 19 bases. Germline-derived CDR1 and CDR2 are MNHEY and SVGEGT. This CDR3 has 17 residues. In DNA, the CDR3 is TGTGCCAGCAGTTACATACCAGTGGCACTTTTGGCAGATACGCAGTATTTT. Translating it yields CASSYIPVALLADTQYF.

Remarks on this clonotype: With a much larger clone just one base away, this may be a read error. This chain joins TRBV7-2 and TRBJ2-7; D gene ambiguous. In germline, CDR1 is SGHTA, CDR2 FQGNSA. V shed 0 bases and J shed 6 bases, with 9 bases lying between them. CDR3 size: 13 residues. Here the CDR3 DNA reads TGTGCCAGCAGCTTAGCGGCTATAGGCGAGCAGTACTTC. The encoded protein is CASSLAAIGEQYF.